This TCR beta chain was profiled in a study of regulatory T cells in long-lasting Graves disease. Notes on the study in general: Gene preferences differed: TRBV28, TRBJ1-2, TRBJ2-5 in persistent cases.

Time point of the sample: newly diagnosed GD, antithyroid drugs for less than 3 months. TCR sequences were obtained from RNA taken from PBMCs. HTBI primers from iRepertoire and Arm-PCR of CDR3 regions yielded the TCR beta libraries. TCRdb itself ran the multiplex PCR reads through MiXCR, one entry per CDR3 protein. The sample includes under 700,000 distinct CDR3 sequences, about 16% of them seen just once. Details on this clonotype: Its antigen is as yet unknown.

CDR1 and CDR2 (germline): MNHGY, SVAAGI. V lost 4 bases, J lost 8 bases, and 9 bases lay in between. The CDR3 spans 12 residues. The same data also contributed to another study, on T cells in Graves' hyperthyroidism and ophthalmopathy. From that paper: An initial round of RT-PCR targeting the TCR CDR3 relied on the HTBI primer set. Most expanded thyroid clonotypes above 0.001 also appeared in blood.

The receptor comes from a woman aged 40-60 years with Graves disease. Here the sequenced sample was peripheral blood mononuclear cells (PBMCs), taken at new diagnosis, from a patient treated with antithyroid drugs. The chain couples TRBV6-9 to TRBJ2-1; D is unclear. The CDR3 bases are TGTGCCAGCAGTTCCTCGACCTATGAGCAGTTCTTC. This encodes CASSSSTYEQFF.